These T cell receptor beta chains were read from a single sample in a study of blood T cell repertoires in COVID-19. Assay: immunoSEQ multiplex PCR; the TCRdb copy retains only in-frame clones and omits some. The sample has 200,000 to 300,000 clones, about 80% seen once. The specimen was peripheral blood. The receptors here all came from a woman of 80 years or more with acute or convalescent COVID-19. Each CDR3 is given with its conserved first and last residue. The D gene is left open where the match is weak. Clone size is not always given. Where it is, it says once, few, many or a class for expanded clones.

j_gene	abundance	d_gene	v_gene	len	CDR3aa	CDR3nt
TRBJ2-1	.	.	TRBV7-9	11	CASSVYNEQFF	TGTGCCAGCAGCGTATACAATGAGCAGTTCTTC
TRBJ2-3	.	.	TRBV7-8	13	CASSLLRVGTQYF	TGTGCCAGCAGCTTACTTAGAGTTGGTACGCAGTATTTT
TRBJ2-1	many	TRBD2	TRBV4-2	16	CASSQGTSGNYNEQFF	TGTGCCAGCAGCCAAGGCACTAGCGGGAACTACAATGAGCAGTTCTTC
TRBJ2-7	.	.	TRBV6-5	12	CASSIQGYEQYF	TGTGCCAGCAGCATACAGGGTTACGAGCAGTACTTC
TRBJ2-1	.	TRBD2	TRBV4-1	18	CASSRGGTRGKGHNEQFF	TGCGCCAGCAGCCGCGGCGGGACTAGGGGGAAAGGGCACAATGAGCAGTTCTTC
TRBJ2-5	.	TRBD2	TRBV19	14	CAASPSGGGETQYF	TGTGCCGCTAGTCCTAGCGGGGGAGGGGAGACCCAGTACTTC
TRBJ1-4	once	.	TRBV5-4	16	CASSLGQGIGNEKLFF	TGTGCCAGCAGCTTGGGCCAGGGGATCGGCAATGAAAAACTGTTTTTT
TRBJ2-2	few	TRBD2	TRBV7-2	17	CASSSSSGGAYTGELFF	TGTGCCAGCAGCTCCTCTAGCGGGGGGGCCTACACCGGGGAGCTGTTTTTT
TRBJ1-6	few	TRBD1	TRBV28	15	CASSPSRGTNSPLHF	TGTGCCAGCAGTCCATCCAGGGGGACGAATTCACCCCTCCACTTT
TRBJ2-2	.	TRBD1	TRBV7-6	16	CASSGSTGLGTGELFF	TGTGCCAGCAGCGGGTCGACAGGGTTGGGCACCGGGGAGCTGTTTTTT
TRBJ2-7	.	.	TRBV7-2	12	CASSWGPYEQYF	TGTGCCAGCAGCTGGGGCCCCTACGAGCAGTACTTC
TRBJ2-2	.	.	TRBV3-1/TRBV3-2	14	CASSQEPRSPELFF	TGTGCCAGCAGCCAAGAACCGCGATCTCCGGAGCTGTTTTTT
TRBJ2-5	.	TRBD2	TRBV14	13	CASSIAGDETQYF	TGTGCCAGCAGTATAGCGGGGGATGAGACCCAGTACTTC
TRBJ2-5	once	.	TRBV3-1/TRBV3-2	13	CASSTVAGETQYF	TGTGCCAGCAGCACGGTGGCGGGGGAGACCCAGTACTTC
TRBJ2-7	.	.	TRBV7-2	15	CASSLRPRGSYEQYF	TGTGCCAGCAGCCTCCGACCCCGGGGCTCCTACGAGCAGTACTTC
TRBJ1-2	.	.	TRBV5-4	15	CASSRPGNLVDGYTF	TGTGCCAGCAGCCGACCAGGGAATCTGGTGGATGGCTACACCTTC
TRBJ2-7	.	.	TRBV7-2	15	CASSLVGIVTYEQYF	TGTGCCAGCAGCTTAGTCGGGATTGTTACCTACGAGCAGTACTTC
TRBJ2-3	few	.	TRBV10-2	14	CASSSAGRTDTQYF	TGCGCCAGCAGTTCCGCGGGACGCACAGATACGCAGTATTTT
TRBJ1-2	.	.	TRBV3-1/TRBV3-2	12	CASSQVSGALTF	TGTGCCAGCAGCCAAGTATCCGGTGCCCTCACCTTC
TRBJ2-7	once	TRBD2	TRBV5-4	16	CASSLVGRGSSYEQYF	TGTGCCAGCAGCTTGGTCGGGAGGGGGAGCTCCTACGAGCAGTACTTC
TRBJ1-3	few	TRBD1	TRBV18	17	CASSPPDRGHSGNTIYF	TGTGCCAGCTCACCACCTGACAGGGGCCACTCTGGAAACACCATATATTTT
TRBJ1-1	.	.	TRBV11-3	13	CASSLEAGTEAFF	TGTGCCAGCAGCTTAGAGGCGGGGACTGAAGCTTTCTTT
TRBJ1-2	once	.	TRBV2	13	CASSDGSSDGYTF	TGTGCCAGCAGTGATGGGAGTTCAGATGGCTACACCTTC
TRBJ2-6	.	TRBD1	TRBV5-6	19	CASSLPGGQGSIGANVLTF	TGTGCCAGCAGCTTGCCCGGTGGACAGGGATCTATTGGGGCCAACGTCCTGACTTTC
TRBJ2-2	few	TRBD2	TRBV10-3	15	CAIRTIAGKTGELFF	TGTGCCATCAGGACGATAGCGGGAAAGACCGGGGAGCTGTTTTTT
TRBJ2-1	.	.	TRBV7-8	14	CASSPRQTYNEQFF	TGTGCCAGCAGCCCGCGGCAGACCTACAATGAGCAGTTCTTC
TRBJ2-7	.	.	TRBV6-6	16	CASSSQGGGTSYEQYF	TGTGCCAGCAGTTCTCAGGGCGGGGGCACCTCCTACGAGCAGTACTTC
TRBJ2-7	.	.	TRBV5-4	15	CASSLGRVLNGEQYF	TGTGCCAGCAGCTTGGGCAGGGTCCTAAATGGGGAGCAGTACTTC
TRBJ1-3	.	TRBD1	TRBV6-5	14	CASLDRDKRNTIYF	TGTGCCAGCTTGGACAGGGATAAGAGGAACACCATATATTTT
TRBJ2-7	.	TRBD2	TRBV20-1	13	CSASRSSGYEQYF	TGCAGTGCTAGTCGTTCTAGCGGCTACGAGCAGTACTTC
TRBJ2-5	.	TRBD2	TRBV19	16	CASSRGGGALGETQYF	TGTGCCAGTAGTCGAGGCGGGGGGGCCTTGGGAGAGACCCAGTACTTC
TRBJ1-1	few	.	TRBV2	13	CASSGDMNTEAFF	TGTGCCAGCAGTGGGGACATGAACACTGAAGCTTTCTTT
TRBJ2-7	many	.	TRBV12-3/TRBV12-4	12	CASRLGAYEQYF	TGTGCCAGCAGGCTTGGAGCCTACGAGCAGTACTTC
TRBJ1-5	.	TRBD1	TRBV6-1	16	CASSEFGQGTAQPQHF	TGTGCCAGCAGTGAATTCGGACAGGGTACGGCTCAGCCCCAGCATTTT
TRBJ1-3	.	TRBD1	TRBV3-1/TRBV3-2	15	CASSRTQGGGNTIYF	TGTGCCAGCAGCCGGACGCAGGGGGGTGGAAACACCATATATTTT
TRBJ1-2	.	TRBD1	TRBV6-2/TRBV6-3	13	CASSMTGPGGYTF	TGTGCCAGCAGCATGACAGGGCCCGGGGGCTACACCTTC
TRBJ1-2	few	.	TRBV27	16	CASSLSIAAGYYGYTF	TGTGCCAGCAGTTTATCGATTGCGGCAGGGTACTATGGCTACACCTTC
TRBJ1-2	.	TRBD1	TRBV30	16	CAWSLNRQGRGYGYTF	TGTGCCTGGAGTCTAAACCGACAGGGAAGAGGGTATGGCTACACCTTC
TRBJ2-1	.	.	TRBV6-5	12	CASQGGGNEQFF	TGTGCCAGCCAAGGGGGGGGGAATGAGCAGTTCTTC
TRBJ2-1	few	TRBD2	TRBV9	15	CASSVDPAGRNEQFF	TGTGCCAGCAGCGTAGATCCAGCGGGGAGAAATGAGCAGTTCTTC
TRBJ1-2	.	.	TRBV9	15	CASRAAEGGKLGYTF	TGTGCCAGCAGGGCTGCCGAGGGGGGGAAGCTTGGCTACACCTTC
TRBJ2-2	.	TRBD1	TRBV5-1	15	CASLPGQGNTGELFF	TGCGCCTCCCTCCCAGGACAGGGGAACACCGGGGAGCTGTTTTTT
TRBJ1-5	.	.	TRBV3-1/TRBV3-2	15	CASSQSGVWNQPQHF	TGTGCCAGCAGCCAATCGGGGGTTTGGAATCAGCCCCAGCATTTT
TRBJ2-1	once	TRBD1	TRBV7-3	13	CASSFNRGDEQFF	TGTGCCAGCAGCTTTAACAGGGGAGATGAGCAGTTCTTC
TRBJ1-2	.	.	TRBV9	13	CASSVAVLYGYTF	TGTGCCAGCAGCGTAGCGGTACTCTATGGCTACACCTTC
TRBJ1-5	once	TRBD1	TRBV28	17	CASSLLSGQGSDQPQHF	TGTGCCAGCAGTTTATTATCGGGACAGGGGTCGGATCAGCCCCAGCATTTT
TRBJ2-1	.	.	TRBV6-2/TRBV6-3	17	CASSSRTGGTVSNEQFF	TGTGCCAGCAGTTCTCGGACTGGGGGCACCGTCAGCAATGAGCAGTTCTTC
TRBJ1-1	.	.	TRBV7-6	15	CASSPTRQGNTEAFF	TGTGCCAGCAGCCCAACGCGTCAGGGGAACACTGAAGCTTTCTTT
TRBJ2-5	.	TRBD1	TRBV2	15	CASRAPGQAKETQYF	TGTGCCAGCAGAGCGCCGGGACAGGCAAAAGAGACCCAGTACTTC
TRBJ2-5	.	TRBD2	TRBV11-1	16	CASSLRLAGGQETQYF	TGTGCCAGCAGCTTGCGACTAGCGGGAGGCCAAGAGACCCAGTACTTC
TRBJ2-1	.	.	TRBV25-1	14	CASSAFTGTNEQFF	TGTGCCAGCAGCGCATTTACAGGGACGAATGAGCAGTTCTTC
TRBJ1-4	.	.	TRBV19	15	CASSAGLQHNEKLFF	TGTGCCAGTAGTGCGGGACTTCAACATAATGAAAAACTGTTTTTT
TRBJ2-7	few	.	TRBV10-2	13	CASAGTPSYEQYF	TGCGCCAGCGCCGGGACTCCTTCCTACGAGCAGTACTTC